This T cell receptor beta chain was sequenced for a study of monozygotic twins with cystic fibrosis. Study overall: Roughly 3 micrograms of fragmented DNA underwent around 16 PCR cycles for library preparation.

Study-wide points: Median Simpson clonality of 0.0095 suggested naive T cells predominated.

Concerning this clone itself: What it binds is not known.

Sequencing used immunoSEQ multiplex PCR; TCRdb keeps in-frame clones, though not all of them. In the table there are 10,000 to 15,000 clones, 85% of which are singletons. Unmatched junction bases numbered 9, after V lost 7 bases and J lost 7 bases. This CDR3 contains 13 residues. The germline V gene has CDR1 MNHNS and CDR2 SASEGT. The sequence came from a man aged 18-30 years with cystic fibrosis. The chain links TRBV6-1 to TRBJ1-1, with 7 bases that match TRBD1. The sample taken for sequencing was blood. This chain's CDR3 is CASNPRQGREAFF. CDR3 coding DNA: TGTGCCAGCAATCCACGACAGGGCCGTGAAGCTTTCTTT.